This entry is about one T cell receptor beta chain. Its specificity is unknown. V was pared by 3 bases and J by 3 bases, with 9 bases between. This CDR3 is 13 amino acids long. Germline V CDR1 and CDR2: MRHNA, SNTAGT. This sample is drawn from a study of beta chain features in type 1 diabetes. Study-level points and caveats: Moderate but significant shortening of TCRB CDR3s was recorded in all four CD4+ subsets from Type 1 diabetes patients. Any role of HLA type in TCRB rearrangement remained unresolved here. VDJ junctions in type 1 diabetes patients carried more deletions and fewer insertions.

The collection from each donor was one heparinised blood draw averaging around 0.11 L. Of the isolated RNA, all was reverse transcribed, and so the sequenced material was expressed TCRB transcripts. Repertoires were generated with immunoSEQ multiplex PCR, while TCRdb's copy carries only in-frame clones and drops some. Here the sample spans over 150,000 clones, over 9% being singletons. Sequencing was carried out using central memory CD4+ T cells from blood. The chain uses TRBV6-4 and TRBJ2-7, with D possibly TRBD1 on 6 matching bases. The sequence was obtained from a man aged 30 to 45 with type 1 diabetes. CDR3 coding DNA: TGTGCCAGCAGTGAATCGGGACACTACGAGCAGTACTTC. Protein: CASSESGHYEQYF.